Sequencing of this T cell receptor beta chain was carried out in a study of shared clonotypes between healthy human individuals. Trimming removed 2 bases from V and 4 bases from J, with 9 bases in between. Germline V gene data show CDR1 as ENHRY and CDR2 as SYGVKD. CDR3 length equals 15 residues. Profiled with immunoSEQ multiplex PCR; TCRdb holds only in-frame clones, not every one. The sample carries 2,500,000 or so clones, under 95% recorded once. Material: naive CD4+ T cells from PBMCs. The subset denotes: CD45RA+ positively selected. The source is a man aged 18 to 30 in good health. Some clones in this sample may be carry-over from other donors' samples. The chain links TRBV10-3 to TRBJ1-6; D is uncertain. CDR3 nucleotide sequence: TGTGCCATCAGTGAGGGAGGCCGTTATAATTCACCCCTCCACTTT. This translates into CAISEGGRYNSPLHF.